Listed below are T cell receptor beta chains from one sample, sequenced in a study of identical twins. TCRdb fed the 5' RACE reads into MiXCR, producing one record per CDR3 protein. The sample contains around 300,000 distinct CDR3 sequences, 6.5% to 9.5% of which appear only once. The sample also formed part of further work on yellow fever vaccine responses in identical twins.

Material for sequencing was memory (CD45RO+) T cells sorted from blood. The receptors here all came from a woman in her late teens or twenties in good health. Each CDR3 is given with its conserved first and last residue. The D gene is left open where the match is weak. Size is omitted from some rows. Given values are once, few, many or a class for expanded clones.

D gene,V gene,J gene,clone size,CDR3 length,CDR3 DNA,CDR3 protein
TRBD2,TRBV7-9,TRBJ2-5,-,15,TGTGCCAGCAGCCTTCCGGGACTAGTGGGGGAGACCCAGTACTTC,CASSLPGLVGETQYF
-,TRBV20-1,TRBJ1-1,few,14,TGCAGTGTCCCGGGGGAGGGGCTCGGGACTGAAGCTTTCTTT,CSVPGEGLGTEAFF
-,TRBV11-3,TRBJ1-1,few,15,TGTGCCAGCAGCTTCTACTCGACAGAGAACACTGAAGCTTTCTTT,CASSFYSTENTEAFF
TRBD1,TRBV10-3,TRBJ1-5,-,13,TGTGCCACCATGGAGGGGGCCAATCAGCCCCAGCATTTT,CATMEGANQPQHF
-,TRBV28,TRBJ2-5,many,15,TGTGCCAGCAGATCGGGCCTAACAAGGGAAGAGACCCAGTACTTC,CASRSGLTREETQYF
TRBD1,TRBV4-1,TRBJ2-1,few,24,TGCGCCAGCAGCCAAGAAGGGCGATCGGGACAGGGATTTATCGCCCCTCGTTCCTACAATGAGCAGTTCTTC,CASSQEGRSGQGFIAPRSYNEQFF
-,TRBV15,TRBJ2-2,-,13,TGTGCCACCAGCAGAGCAAGCACCGGGGAGCTGTTTTTT,CATSRASTGELFF
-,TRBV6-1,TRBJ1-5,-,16,TGTGCCAGCAGTCCCCGGTTGTATCCAGGGAATCAGCCCCAGCATTTT,CASSPRLYPGNQPQHF
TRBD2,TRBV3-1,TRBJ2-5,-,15,TGTGCCAGCAGCCAAGGACTAGTGGGGGGGGAGACCCAGTACTTC,CASSQGLVGGETQYF
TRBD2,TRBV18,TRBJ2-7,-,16,TGTGCCAGCTCACCACTTGGGACTAGCGGGTTCTACGAGCAGTACTTC,CASSPLGTSGFYEQYF
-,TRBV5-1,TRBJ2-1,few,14,TGCGCCAGCAGCTTGGCAGGCACGCGTGGGGAGCAGTTCTTC,CASSLAGTRGEQFF
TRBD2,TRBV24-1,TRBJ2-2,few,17,TGTGCCACCAGTGATTTTGTCGCGGGGGTGAACACCGGGGAGCTGTTTTTT,CATSDFVAGVNTGELFF
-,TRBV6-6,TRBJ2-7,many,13,TGTGCCAGCAGTTACTCGACTGGCTACGAGCAGTACTTC,CASSYSTGYEQYF
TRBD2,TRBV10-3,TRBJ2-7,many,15,TGTGCCATCAGTCCAACTAGCGGGGGAACCTACGAGCAGTACTTC,CAISPTSGGTYEQYF
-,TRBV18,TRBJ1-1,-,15,TGTGCCAGCTCACGGGGATTTGGATTGAACACTGAAGCTTTCTTT,CASSRGFGLNTEAFF
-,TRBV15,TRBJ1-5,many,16,TGTGCCACCAGCAGAGATAAGCAGGGTGGCAATCAGCCCCAGCATTTT,CATSRDKQGGNQPQHF
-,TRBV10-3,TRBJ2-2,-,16,TGTGCCATCAGTGAGTCGATGGAGATGAGCACCGGGGAGCTGTTTTTT,CAISESMEMSTGELFF
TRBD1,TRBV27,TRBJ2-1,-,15,TGTGCCAGCAGGACCCGGGACAGGGCCCTCGTCGAGCAGTTCTTC,CASRTRDRALVEQFF
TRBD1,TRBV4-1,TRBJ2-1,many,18,TGCGCCAGCAGCCAAGATGGTGGGTGGACAGGGGGCTACAATGAGCAGTTCTTC,CASSQDGGWTGGYNEQFF
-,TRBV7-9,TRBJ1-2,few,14,TGTGCCAGCAGCTCATCGGACGGAAACTATGGCTACACCTTC,CASSSSDGNYGYTF
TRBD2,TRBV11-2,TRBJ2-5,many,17,TGTGCCAGCAGCCCACCCCTCCAGCGGGGGGGCGGGAAGACCCAGTACTTC,CASSPPLQRGGGKTQYF
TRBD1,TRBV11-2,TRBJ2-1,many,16,TGTGCCAGCATCCTGGGTCCGGACAGGCAAGACAATGAGCAGTTCTTC,CASILGPDRQDNEQFF
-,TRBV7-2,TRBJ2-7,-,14,TGTGCCAGCAGCTTAGCGGGCGGCAACTACGAGCAGTACTTC,CASSLAGGNYEQYF
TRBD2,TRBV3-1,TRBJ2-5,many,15,TGTGCCAGCAGCCTGACTAGCGGGGGTCAAGAGACCCAGTACTTC,CASSLTSGGQETQYF
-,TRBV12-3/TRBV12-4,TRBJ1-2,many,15,TGTGCCAGCAGTTTAATTGCACAAATGAGCTATGGCTACACCTTC,CASSLIAQMSYGYTF
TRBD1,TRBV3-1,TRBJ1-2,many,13,TGTGCCAGCAGCGGGACAGGGCTCTTAGGCTACACCTTC,CASSGTGLLGYTF
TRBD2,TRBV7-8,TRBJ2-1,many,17,TGTGCCAGCAGCAGACGGACTAGCGGCAGCTCCTACAATGAGCAGTTCTTC,CASSRRTSGSSYNEQFF
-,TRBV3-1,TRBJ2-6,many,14,TGTGCCAGCAGGGCAGGGTCTGGGGCCAACGTCCTGACTTTC,CASRAGSGANVLTF
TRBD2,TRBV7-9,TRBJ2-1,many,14,TGTGCCAGCAGCTCTAGCGGGGGGGCAAGTGAGCAGTTCTTC,CASSSSGGASEQFF
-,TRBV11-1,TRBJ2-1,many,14,TGTGCCAGCAGCCCCGCGGGCTCCTACAATGAGCAGTTCTTC,CASSPAGSYNEQFF
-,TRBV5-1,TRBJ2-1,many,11,TGCGCCAGCAGCTTGTGGGGGGAGCAGTTCTTC,CASSLWGEQFF
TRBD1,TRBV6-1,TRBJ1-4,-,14,TGTGCCAGCAGTCGACAGGGAAACAGCGAAAAACTGTTTTTT,CASSRQGNSEKLFF
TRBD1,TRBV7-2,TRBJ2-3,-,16,TGTGCCAGCAGCCTGGGACAGGGGTCACGCACAGATACGCAGTATTTT,CASSLGQGSRTDTQYF
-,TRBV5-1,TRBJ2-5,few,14,TGCGCCAGCAGCTTGGGAGGGGACGCAGGAACCCAGTACTTC,CASSLGGDAGTQYF
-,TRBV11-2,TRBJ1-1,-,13,TGTGCCAGCAGCGTCCAGGGTAGGACTGAAGCTTTCTTT,CASSVQGRTEAFF
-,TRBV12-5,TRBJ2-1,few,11,TGTGCTAGTGGTTTAGGGAATGAGCAGTTCTTC,CASGLGNEQFF
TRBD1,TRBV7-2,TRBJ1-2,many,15,TGTGCCAGCAGCTTAGCGGTAGACAGGGCCTATGGCTACACCTTC,CASSLAVDRAYGYTF